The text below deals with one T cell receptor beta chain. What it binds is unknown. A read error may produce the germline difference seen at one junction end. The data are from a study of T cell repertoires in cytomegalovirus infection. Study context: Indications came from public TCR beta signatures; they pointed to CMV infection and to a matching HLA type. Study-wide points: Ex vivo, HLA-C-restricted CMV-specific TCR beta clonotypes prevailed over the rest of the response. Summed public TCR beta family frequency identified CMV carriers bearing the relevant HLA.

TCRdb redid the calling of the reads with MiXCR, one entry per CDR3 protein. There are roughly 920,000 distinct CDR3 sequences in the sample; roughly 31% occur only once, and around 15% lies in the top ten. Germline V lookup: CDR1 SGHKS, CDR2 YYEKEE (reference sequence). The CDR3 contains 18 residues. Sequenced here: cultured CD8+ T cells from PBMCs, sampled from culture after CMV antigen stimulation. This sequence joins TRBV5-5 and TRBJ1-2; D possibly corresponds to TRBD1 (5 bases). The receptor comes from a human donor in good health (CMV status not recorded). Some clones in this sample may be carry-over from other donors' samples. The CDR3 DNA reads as TGTACCAGCAGCTTGTTTATCCCCAGGGCCACGACTAACTATGGCTACACCTTC. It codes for CTSSLFIPRATTNYGYTF.